The 2 T cell receptor beta chains below all came from one sample that was sequenced in a study of patients and donors after allogeneic stem cell transplantation. MiXCR was run by TCRdb on the RT-PCR reads, yielding one entry per CDR3 protein. The sample consists of about a million distinct CDR3 sequences, roughly 18% of them appearing once. The material sequenced was blood, either unsorted or a sorted T cell fraction (not recorded which). These receptors were collected from a human donor who was either an allogeneic HSCT recipient or a stem cell or donor lymphocyte infusion donor (not recorded which). It is not recorded whose cells these are; they may come from a transplant donor.

The gene calls are TRBV7-9 and TRBJ2-7; 7 bases fit TRBD2. CDR3 length: 15 residues. Germline lookup yields CDR1 SEHNR and CDR2 FQNEAQ (reference sequence). The V gene end was trimmed by 3 bases and the J gene end by 7 bases; junction bases not matched to a gene: 12. The CDR3 sequence: CASSFPAGALLEQYF. The CDR3 nucleotides are TGTGCCAGCAGCTTCCCTGCGGGAGCCCTGTTGGAGCAGTACTTC. Full variable domain (missing parts from reference TRBV7-9 and TRBJ2-7): DTGVSQNPRHKITKRGQNVTFRCDPISEHNRLYWYRQTLGQGPEFLTYFQNEAQLEKSRLLSDRFSAERPKGSFSTLEIQRTEQGDSAMYLCASSFPAGALLEQYFGPGTRLTVT.

The V and J genes are TRBV9 and TRBJ2-7, with TRBD2 matching 7 bases. Trimming took 1 base from V and 5 from J; bases not matched to a gene: 6. The length of the CDR3 is 14 residues. Germline values: CDR1 SGDLS, CDR2 YYNGEE. The CDR3 nucleotides are TGTGCCAGCAGCGTAATTGGGACTAATGACGAGCAGTACTTC. This sequence encodes CASSVIGTNDEQYF.